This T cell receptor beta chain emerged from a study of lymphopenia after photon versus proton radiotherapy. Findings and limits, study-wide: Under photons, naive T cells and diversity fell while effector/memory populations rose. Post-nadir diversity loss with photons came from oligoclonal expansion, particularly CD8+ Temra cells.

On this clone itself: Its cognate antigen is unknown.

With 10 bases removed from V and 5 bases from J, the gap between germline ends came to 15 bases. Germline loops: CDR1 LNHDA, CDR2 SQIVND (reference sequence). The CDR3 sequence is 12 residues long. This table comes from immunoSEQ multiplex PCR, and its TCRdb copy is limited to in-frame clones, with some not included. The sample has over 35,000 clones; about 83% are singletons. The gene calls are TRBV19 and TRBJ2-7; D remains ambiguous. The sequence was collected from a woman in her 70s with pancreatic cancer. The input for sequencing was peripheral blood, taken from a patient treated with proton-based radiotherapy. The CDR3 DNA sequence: TGTGCCACAGAGGATCGTGGCCACGAGCAGTACTTC. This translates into CATEDRGHEQYF. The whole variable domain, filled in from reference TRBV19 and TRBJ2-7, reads DGGITQSPKYLFRKEGQNVTLSCEQNLNHDAMYWYRQDPGQGLRLIYYSQIVNDFQKGDIAEGYSVSREKKESFPLTVTSAQKNPTAFYLCATEDRGHEQYFGPGTRLTVT.